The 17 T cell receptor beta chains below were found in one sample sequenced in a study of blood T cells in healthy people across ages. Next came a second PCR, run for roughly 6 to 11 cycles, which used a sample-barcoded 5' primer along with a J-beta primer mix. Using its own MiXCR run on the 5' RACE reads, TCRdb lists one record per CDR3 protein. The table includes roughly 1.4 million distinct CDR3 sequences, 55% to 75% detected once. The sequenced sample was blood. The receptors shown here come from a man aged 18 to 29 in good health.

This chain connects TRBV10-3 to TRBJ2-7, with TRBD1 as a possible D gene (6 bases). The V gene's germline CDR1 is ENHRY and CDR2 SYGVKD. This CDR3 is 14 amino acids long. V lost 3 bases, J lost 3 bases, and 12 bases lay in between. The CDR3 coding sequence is TGTGCCATCAGTGAAAACAGGGCCGACTACGAGCAGTACTTC. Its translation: CAISENRADYEQYF.

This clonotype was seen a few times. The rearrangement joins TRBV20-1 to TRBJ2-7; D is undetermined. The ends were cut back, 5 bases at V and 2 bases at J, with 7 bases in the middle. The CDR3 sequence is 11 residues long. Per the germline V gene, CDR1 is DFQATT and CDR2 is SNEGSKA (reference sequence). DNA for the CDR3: TGCAGTGCTTTCGTCGCCTACGAGCAGTACTTC. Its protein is CSAFVAYEQYF.

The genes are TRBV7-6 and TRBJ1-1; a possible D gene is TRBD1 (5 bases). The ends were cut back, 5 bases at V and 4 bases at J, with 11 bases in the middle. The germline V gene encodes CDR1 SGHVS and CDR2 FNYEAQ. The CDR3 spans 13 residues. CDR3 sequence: CASSPDSFTEAFF. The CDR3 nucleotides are TGTGCCAGCAGCCCAGACAGTTTCACTGAAGCTTTCTTT.

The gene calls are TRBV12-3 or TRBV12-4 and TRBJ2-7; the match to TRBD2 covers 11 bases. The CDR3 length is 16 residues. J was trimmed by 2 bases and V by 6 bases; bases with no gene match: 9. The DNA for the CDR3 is TGTGCCAGCAGCATATCCTATAGCGGGGGGGCCTACGAGCAGTACTTC. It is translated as CASSISYSGGAYEQYF.

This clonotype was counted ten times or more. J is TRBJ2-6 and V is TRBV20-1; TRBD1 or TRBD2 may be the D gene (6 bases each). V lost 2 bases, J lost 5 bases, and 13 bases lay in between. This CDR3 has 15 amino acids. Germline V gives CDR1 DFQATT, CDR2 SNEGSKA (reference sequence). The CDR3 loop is CSARPQGGRANVLTF. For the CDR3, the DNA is TGCAGTGCTAGACCCCAAGGGGGGCGGGCCAACGTCCTGACTTTC.

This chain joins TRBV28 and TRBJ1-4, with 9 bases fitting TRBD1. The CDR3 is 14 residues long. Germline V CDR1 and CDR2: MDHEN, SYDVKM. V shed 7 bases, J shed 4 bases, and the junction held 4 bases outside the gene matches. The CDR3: CASTPTGGNEKLFF. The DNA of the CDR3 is TGTGCCAGCACTCCGACAGGGGGTAATGAAAAACTGTTTTTT.

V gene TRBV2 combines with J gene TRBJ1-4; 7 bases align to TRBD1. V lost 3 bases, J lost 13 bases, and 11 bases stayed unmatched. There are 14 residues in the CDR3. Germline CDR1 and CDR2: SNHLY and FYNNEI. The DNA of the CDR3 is TGTGCCAGCAGTGATCTCCCATCGACAGGGATACTGTTTTTT. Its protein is CASSDLPSTGILFF.

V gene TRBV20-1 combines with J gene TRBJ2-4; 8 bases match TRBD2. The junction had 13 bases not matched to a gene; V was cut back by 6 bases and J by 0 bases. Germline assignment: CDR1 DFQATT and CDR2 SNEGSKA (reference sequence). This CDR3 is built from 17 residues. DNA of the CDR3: TGCAGTGCCCTAGATTGGCGGGGGGCACTAGCCAAAAACATTCAGTACTTC. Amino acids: CSALDWRGALAKNIQYF.

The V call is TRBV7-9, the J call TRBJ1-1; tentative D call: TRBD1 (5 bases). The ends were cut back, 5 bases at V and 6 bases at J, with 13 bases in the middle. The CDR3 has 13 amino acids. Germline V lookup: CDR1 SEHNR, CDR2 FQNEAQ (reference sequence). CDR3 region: CASSPVGESEAFF. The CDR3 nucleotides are TGTGCCAGCAGCCCAGTGGGGGAATCTGAAGCTTTCTTT.

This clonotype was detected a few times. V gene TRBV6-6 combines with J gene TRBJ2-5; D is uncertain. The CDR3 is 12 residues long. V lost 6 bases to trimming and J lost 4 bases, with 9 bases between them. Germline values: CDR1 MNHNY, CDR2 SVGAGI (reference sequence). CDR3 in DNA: TGTGCCAGCAGCCCCACCGCAGAGACCCAGTACTTC. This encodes CASSPTAETQYF.

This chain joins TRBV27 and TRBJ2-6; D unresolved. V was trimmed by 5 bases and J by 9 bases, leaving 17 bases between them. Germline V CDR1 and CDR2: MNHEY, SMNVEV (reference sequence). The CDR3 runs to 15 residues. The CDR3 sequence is CASSIGISEVNVLTF. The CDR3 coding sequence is TGTGCCAGCAGTATAGGGATTAGTGAGGTCAACGTCCTGACTTTC.

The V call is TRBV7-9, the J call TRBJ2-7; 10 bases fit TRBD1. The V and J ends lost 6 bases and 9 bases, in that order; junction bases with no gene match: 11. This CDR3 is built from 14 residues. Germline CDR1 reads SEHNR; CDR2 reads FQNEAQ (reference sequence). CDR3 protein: CASSHAGQGGTQYF. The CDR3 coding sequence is TGTGCCAGCAGTCATGCCGGACAGGGGGGAACGCAGTACTTC.

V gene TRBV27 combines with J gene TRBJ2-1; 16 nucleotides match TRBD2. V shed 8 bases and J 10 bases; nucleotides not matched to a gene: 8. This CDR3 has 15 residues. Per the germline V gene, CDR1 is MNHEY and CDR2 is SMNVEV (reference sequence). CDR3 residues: CASSGLAGGIVEQFF. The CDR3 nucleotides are TGTGCCAGCTCGGGACTAGCGGGGGGGATAGTGGAGCAGTTCTTC.

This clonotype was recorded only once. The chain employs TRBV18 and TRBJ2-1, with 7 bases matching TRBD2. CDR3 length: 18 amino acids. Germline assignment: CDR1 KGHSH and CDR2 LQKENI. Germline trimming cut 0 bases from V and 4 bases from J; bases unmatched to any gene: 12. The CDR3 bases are TGTGCCAGCTCACCACCAACACCGGGACGAGCGGGGTACAATGAGCAGTTCTTC. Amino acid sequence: CASSPPTPGRAGYNEQFF.

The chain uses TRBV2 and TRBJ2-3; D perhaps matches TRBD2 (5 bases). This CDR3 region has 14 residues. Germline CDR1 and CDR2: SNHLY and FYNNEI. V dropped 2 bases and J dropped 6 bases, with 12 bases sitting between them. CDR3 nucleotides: TGTGCCAGCAGTGAATTCTCGGGGTCGGATACGCAGTATTTT. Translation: CASSEFSGSDTQYF.

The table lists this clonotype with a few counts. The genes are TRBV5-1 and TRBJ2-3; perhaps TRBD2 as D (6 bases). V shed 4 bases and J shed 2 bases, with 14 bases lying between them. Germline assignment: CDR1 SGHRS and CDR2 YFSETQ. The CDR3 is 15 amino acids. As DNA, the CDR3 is TGCGCCAGCAGCCCGGGGGATTTCTCCACAGATACGCAGTATTTT. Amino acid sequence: CASSPGDFSTDTQYF.

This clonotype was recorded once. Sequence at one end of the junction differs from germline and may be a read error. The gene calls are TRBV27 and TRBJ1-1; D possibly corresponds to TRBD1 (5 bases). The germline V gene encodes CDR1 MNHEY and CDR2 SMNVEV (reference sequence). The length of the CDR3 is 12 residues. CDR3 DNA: TGTGCCGGCAGTTTCACAGGAGGTGAAGCTTTCTTT. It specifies CAGSFTGGEAFF.